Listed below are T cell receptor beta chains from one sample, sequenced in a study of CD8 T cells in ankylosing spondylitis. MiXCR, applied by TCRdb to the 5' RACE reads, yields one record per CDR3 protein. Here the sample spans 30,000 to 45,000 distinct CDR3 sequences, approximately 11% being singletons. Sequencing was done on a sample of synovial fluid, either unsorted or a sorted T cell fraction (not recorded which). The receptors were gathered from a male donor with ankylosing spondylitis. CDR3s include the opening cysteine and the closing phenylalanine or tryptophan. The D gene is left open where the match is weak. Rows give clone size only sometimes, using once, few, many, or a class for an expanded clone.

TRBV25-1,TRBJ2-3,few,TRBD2,TGTGCCAGCAGTCCGTGGACTAGCGGTCACGAAGTCCAGTATTTT,CASSPWTSGHEVQYF
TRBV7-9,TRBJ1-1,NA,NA,TGTGCCAGCAGCTTACAGCAGATGAACACTGAAGCTTTCTTT,CASSLQQMNTEAFF
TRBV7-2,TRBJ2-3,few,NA,TGTGCCAGCAGCTCAGACTTTTCAGGGACGCAGTATTTT,CASSSDFSGTQYF
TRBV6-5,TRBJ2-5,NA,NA,TGTGCCAGCAGTTGGGACCGGAGGGGGGAGACCCAGTACTTC,CASSWDRRGETQYF
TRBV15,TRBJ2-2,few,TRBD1,TGTGCCACCAGCAGAGGTCAGGACAGGGATATAACCGGGGAGCTGTTTTTT,CATSRGQDRDITGELFF
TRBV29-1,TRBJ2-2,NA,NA,TGCAGCGTTTACTACCCGAACACCGGGGAGCTGTTTTTT,CSVYYPNTGELFF
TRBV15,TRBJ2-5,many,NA,TGTGCCACCAGCAGTGCTTCAGAGACCCAGTACTTC,CATSSASETQYF
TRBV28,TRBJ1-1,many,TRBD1,TGTGCCAGCAGTGCGCCACGGGACAGGGTATATACTGAAGCTTTCTTT,CASSAPRDRVYTEAFF
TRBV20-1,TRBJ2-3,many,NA,TGCAGTGCTTCGATGGTGGGGCTGAGCACAGATACGCAGTATTTT,CSASMVGLSTDTQYF
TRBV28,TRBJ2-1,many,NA,TGTGCCAGCAGCCTAAGCGCCGCCCAGCAGTTCTTC,CASSLSAAQQFF
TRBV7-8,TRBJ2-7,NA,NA,TGTGCCAGCAGCCATATCATCCAAGGGGAAACCTACGAGCAGTACTTC,CASSHIIQGETYEQYF
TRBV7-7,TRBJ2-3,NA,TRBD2,TGTGCTAGCAGCTTAACCCTAGCGGGAGCCGGAGATACGCAGTATTTT,CASSLTLAGAGDTQYF
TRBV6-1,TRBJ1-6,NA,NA,TGTGCCAGCAGCGCTGGTCCGATGAGCTCACCCCTCCACTTT,CASSAGPMSSPLHF
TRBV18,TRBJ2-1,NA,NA,TGTGCCAGCTCACCTCGGGACCGTAGAGGGGTATACAATGAGCAGTTCTTC,CASSPRDRRGVYNEQFF
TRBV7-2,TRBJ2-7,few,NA,TGTGCCAGCAGCTCATTGACCTGGGAGCAGTACTTC,CASSSLTWEQYF
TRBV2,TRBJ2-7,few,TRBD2,TGTGCCAGCAAATTGACTAGCGGGGTCTACGAGCAGTACTTC,CASKLTSGVYEQYF
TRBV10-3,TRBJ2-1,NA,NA,TGTGTCATCAGTGAGCCGAGGAACTCCTACAATGAGCAGTTCTTC,CVISEPRNSYNEQFF
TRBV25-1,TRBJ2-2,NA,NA,TGTGCCAGCAGTGGCTGGCAGGGAACCGGGGAGCTGTTTTTT,CASSGWQGTGELFF
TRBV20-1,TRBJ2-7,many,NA,TGCAGTGCTAGGGAAGAAACAAAGGGGGAGCAGTACTTC,CSAREETKGEQYF
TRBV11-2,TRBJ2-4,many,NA,TGTGCCAGCAGCTCCACCGACGTGGCGGCTAAAAACATTCAGTACTTC,CASSSTDVAAKNIQYF
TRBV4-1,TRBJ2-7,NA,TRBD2,TGCGCCAGCAGCCAAGGGCCCGGCGGGCTAGCGGGGGGGAGCTCCTACGAGCAGTACTTC,CASSQGPGGLAGGSSYEQYF
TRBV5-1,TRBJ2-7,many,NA,TGCGCCAGCAGCACCGACATGCGGTACGAGCAGTACTTC,CASSTDMRYEQYF
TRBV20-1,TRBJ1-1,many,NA,TGCAGTGCTAGAGATTGGGGAAGGGCCACTGAAGCTTTCTTT,CSARDWGRATEAFF
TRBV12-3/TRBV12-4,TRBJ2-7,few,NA,TGTGCCAGCAGTGGACAGTTCTTCCACGAGCAGTACTTC,CASSGQFFHEQYF
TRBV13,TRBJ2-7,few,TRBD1,TGTGCCAGCAGCTCGACAGGGGACGGCGAGCAGTACTTC,CASSSTGDGEQYF
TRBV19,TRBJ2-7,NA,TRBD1,TGTGCCAGTAGTATAGACCCGGGACAGGAGGTTGTCGAGCAGTACTTC,CASSIDPGQEVVEQYF
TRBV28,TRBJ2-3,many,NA,TGTGCCAGCAGGCGGCCTACAAGAGGAACTAGCACAGATACGCAGTATTTT,CASRRPTRGTSTDTQYF
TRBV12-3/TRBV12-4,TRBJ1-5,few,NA,TGTGCCAGCAGTTTGTGGGGAGTCAATAGCAATCAGCCCCAGCATTTT,CASSLWGVNSNQPQHF
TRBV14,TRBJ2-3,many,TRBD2,TGTGCCAGCAGCCAAGACGTAACTAGCGGGAGGGTCACAGATACGCAGTATTTT,CASSQDVTSGRVTDTQYF
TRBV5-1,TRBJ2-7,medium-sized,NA,TGCGCCAGCAGCTTGGAACCACACTACGAGCAGTACTTC,CASSLEPHYEQYF
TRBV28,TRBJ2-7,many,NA,TGTGCCAGCAGTTTGCGAAGCGGAGAGGGGTCCTACGAGCAGTACTTC,CASSLRSGEGSYEQYF
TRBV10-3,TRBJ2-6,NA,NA,TGTGCCATCAGTGGACGCCGGGACACCGTTGATAGGGCCAACGTCCTGACTTTC,CAISGRRDTVDRANVLTF
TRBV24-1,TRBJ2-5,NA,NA,TGTGCCACCAGTGATTTGAGGGGGGGCGGAGAGACCCAGTACTTC,CATSDLRGGGETQYF
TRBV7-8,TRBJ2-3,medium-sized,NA,TGTGCCAGCAGCTCACATGGGGCCGCCACAGATACGCAGTATTTT,CASSSHGAATDTQYF
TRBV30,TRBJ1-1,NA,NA,TGTGCCTGGAGTGCCAGGGTCGGTGACACTGAAGCTTTCTTT,CAWSARVGDTEAFF
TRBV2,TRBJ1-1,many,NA,TGTGCCAGCAGTGAACGAGCGGGGACTGAAGCTTTCTTT,CASSERAGTEAFF
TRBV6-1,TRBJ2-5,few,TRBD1,TGTGCCAGCAATCCGACAGGGGGTAGGGAGACCCAGTACTTC,CASNPTGGRETQYF
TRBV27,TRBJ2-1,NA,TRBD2,TGTGCCAGCAGTTTCGGGACTAGCGGTTACAATGAGCAGTTCTTC,CASSFGTSGYNEQFF
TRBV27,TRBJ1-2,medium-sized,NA,TGTGCCAGCAGTTTACCCCGGGACCGCGACTATGGCTACACCTTC,CASSLPRDRDYGYTF
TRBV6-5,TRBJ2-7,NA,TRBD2,TGTGCCAGCAGTTACGGGGAGGGCGGGAGAGTTTTCGAGCAGTACTTC,CASSYGEGGRVFEQYF